This T cell receptor (beta chain) was sequenced in a study of CD8 T cells in Susac syndrome (dated by TCRdb to between 2018 and 2020). In the study overall: Whether CD8+ T cell activation and differentiation in Susac syndrome was antigen driven was tested using repertoire sequencing.

RNA was extracted using the RNeasy kit, and roughly 0.45 to 1 microgram was reverse transcribed with random hexamers. TCR beta CDR3 regions were amplified with the immunoSEQ multiplex PCR assay covering 54 Vbeta and 13 Jbeta segments. PCR amplification bias was corrected using a synthetic template baseline for primer optimization and computational correction. The study's processing was this. Reads were annotated to V, D and J genes per IMGT and analyzed with immunoSEQ Analyzer, keeping only productive sequences. To calculate clonality, Shannon entropy was normalized by log2 of the number of productive unique sequences and then subtracted from one. Public and private clones were assessed among the 100 most prevalent clones of each patient and control. Clones were defined as Susac-specific if absent from the healthy and MS cohorts, from 900 to 1,200 published viral clones and from other ImmuneACCESS disease sequences. Using fastp at Q25 and MiXCR, TCRdb reprocessed the public reads and kept productive beta chains. One record per CDR3 amino acid sequence lists the most common genes and DNA. V and J calls and clone size were set by TCRdb, not the authors. This sample lists more than 200,000 distinct CDR3 sequences; approximately 92% were detected once. The top ten hold around 0.072% of the sample.

What the study reported, not specific to this receptor: The number of individuals in the TCR sequencing and HLA analysis was recognized as being relatively small.

The germline V gene encodes CDR1 KGHDR and CDR2 SFDVKD. V is cut by 3 bases and J by 2 bases, and the space between the germline ends is 11 bases. Its CDR3 holds 15 amino acids, cysteine through phenylalanine. The kept DNA is CDR3 alone, 45 bases in frame from the first base. Peripheral blood CD8+ and CD4+ T cells from healthy donors, Susac syndrome patients and multiple sclerosis patients were profiled by high-throughput TCR beta sequencing. The multiple sclerosis controls were treatment-naive patients who had stable or active relapsing-remitting disease and met the revised McDonald criteria. CD8+ TEMRA cells were enriched by FACS, while bulk CD8+ and CD4+ T cells were purified by magnetic negative isolation. Blood was collected in EDTA tubes and processed within 24 hours, with PBMCs isolated through density gradient centrifugation. PBMCs destined for TCR sequencing were cryopreserved in liquid nitrogen and later thawed in a 37 °C water bath. The sorted or isolated CD4+, CD8+ and CD8+ TEMRA cells had a purity of 90% or higher.

As concerns this clonotype: What this receptor recognizes is not known. No much larger clonotype is one base removed from it; base qualities were not supplied.

Rearrangement joined TRBV24-1 to TRBJ2-3, with the D gene too uncertain to name. The sequenced material came from CD4+ T cells from PBMCs. The receptor's source is a human donor with multiple sclerosis. CDR3 reads: CATSDPGPDTDTQYF. The nucleotide sequence reads TGTGCCACCAGTGATCCAGGACCGGACACAGATACGCAGTATTTT.